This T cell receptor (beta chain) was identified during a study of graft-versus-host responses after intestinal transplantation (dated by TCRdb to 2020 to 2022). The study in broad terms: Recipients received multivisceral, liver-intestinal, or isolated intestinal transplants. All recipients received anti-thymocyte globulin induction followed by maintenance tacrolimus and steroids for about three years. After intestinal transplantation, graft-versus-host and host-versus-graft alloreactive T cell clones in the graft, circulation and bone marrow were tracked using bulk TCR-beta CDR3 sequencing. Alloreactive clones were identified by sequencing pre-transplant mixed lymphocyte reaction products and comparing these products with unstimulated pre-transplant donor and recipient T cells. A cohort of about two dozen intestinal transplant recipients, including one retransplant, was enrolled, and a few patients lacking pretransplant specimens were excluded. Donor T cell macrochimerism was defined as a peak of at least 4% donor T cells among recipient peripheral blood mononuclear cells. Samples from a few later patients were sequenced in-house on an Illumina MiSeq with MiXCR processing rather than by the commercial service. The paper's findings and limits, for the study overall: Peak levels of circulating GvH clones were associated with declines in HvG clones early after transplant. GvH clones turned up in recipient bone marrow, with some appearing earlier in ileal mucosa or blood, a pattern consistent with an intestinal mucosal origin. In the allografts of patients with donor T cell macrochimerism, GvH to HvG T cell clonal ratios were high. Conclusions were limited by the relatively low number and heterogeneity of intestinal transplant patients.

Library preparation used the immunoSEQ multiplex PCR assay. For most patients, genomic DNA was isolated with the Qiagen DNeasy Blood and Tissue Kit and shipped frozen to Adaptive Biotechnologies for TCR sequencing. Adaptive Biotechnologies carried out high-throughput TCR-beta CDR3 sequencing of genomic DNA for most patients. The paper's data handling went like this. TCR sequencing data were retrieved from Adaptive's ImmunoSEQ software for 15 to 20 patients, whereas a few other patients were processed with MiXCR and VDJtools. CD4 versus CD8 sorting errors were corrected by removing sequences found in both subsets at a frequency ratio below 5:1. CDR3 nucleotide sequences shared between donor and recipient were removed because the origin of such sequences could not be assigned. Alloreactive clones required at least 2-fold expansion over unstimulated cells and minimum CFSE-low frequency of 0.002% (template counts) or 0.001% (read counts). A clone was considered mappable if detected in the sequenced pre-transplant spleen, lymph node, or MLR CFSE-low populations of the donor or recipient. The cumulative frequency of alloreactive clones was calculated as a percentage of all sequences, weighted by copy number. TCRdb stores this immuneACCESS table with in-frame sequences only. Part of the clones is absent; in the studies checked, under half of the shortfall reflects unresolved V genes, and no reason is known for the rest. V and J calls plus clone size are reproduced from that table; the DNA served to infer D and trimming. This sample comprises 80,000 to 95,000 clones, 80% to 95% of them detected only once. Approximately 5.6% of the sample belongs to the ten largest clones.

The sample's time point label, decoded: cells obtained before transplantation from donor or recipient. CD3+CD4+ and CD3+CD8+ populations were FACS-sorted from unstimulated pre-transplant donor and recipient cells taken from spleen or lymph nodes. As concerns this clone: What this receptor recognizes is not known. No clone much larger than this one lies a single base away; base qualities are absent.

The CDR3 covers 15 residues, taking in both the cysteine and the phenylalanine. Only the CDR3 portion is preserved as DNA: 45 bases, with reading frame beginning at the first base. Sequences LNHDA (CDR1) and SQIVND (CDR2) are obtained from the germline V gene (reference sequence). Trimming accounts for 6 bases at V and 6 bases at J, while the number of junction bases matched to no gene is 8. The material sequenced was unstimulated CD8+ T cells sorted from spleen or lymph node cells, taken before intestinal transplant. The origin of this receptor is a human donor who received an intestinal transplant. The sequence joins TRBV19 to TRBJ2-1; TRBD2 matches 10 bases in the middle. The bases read TGTGCCAGTAGACCTAGCGGGGGAGTGGGCAATGAGCAGTTCTTC. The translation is CASRPSGGVGNEQFF.